Listed below are T cell receptor beta chains from one sample, sequenced in a study of blood T cell repertoires in COVID-19. Sequencing used immunoSEQ multiplex PCR; TCRdb keeps in-frame clones, though not all of them. The sample carries approximately 120,000 clones, roughly four fifths recorded once. Source material: PBMCs or T cells enriched from blood (not recorded which). These receptors all come from a man aged 30 to 39 who had recovered from COVID-19. The CDR3 runs from the conserved cysteine through the conserved F or W. D genes are given only for firm matches. Clone size is given for some rows only: seen once, a few or many times, or a class if the clone is expanded.

length	D	size	V	J	DNA	CDR3
17	NA	NA	TRBV9	TRBJ2-3	TGTGCCAGCAGCGGTCGGGGACTCGCATCAGGAGGTGATACGCAGTATTTT	CASSGRGLASGGDTQYF
17	NA	NA	TRBV5-1	TRBJ2-5	TGCGCCAGCAGCCCCGGAACAAGGACAGCCGCCCAAGAGACCCAGTACTTC	CASSPGTRTAAQETQYF
16	TRBD2	NA	TRBV28	TRBJ2-6	TGTGCCAGCAGTTTCGGGGGGGAGTCTGGGGCCAACGTCCTGACTTTC	CASSFGGESGANVLTF
15	TRBD1	NA	TRBV4-1	TRBJ1-3	TGCGCCAGCAGCCCGGACAGGGGTTTTGGAAACACCATATATTTT	CASSPDRGFGNTIYF
15	TRBD1	NA	TRBV7-9	TRBJ1-4	TGTGCCAGCAGCTTACCCACAGGGGGCGATGAAAAACTGTTTTTT	CASSLPTGGDEKLFF
13	NA	once	TRBV11-2	TRBJ2-3	TGTGCAAACAGCCGGGGGGCCGCAGATACGCAGTATTTT	CANSRGAADTQYF
13	TRBD1	NA	TRBV6-5	TRBJ2-3	TGTGCCAGCAGGCGCACAGGGGGAGATACGCAGTATTTT	CASRRTGGDTQYF
14	NA	NA	TRBV20-1	TRBJ2-5	TGCAGTGCTAGTCTTAGGCAAGCGGCAGAGACCCAGTACTTC	CSASLRQAAETQYF
16	NA	NA	TRBV13	TRBJ2-2	TGTGCCAGCGCCTGGGGGCGTACAGGGAGCACCGGGGAGCTGTTTTTT	CASAWGRTGSTGELFF
14	NA	NA	TRBV5-1	TRBJ1-1	TGCGCCAGCAGCTTGGGCCAGATGAACACTGAAGCTTTCTTT	CASSLGQMNTEAFF
19	TRBD1	NA	TRBV5-8	TRBJ1-1	TGTGCCAGCACGGCCTGGAGGGACAGACTGTCTTGGAGACTCACTGAAGCTTTCTTT	CASTAWRDRLSWRLTEAFF
13	NA	NA	TRBV3-1/TRBV3-2	TRBJ2-1	TGTGCCAGCAGCCAAGATCGAGGCGATGAGCAGTTCTTC	CASSQDRGDEQFF
13	NA	NA	TRBV11-2	TRBJ1-2	TGTGCCAGCAGCTTAAACGGTTTCTATGGCTACACCTTC	CASSLNGFYGYTF
18	NA	few	TRBV14	TRBJ2-6	TGTGCCAGCAGCCAAGTGTCCGGGTTCGGCTCTGGGGCCAACGTCCTGACTTTC	CASSQVSGFGSGANVLTF
17	NA	NA	TRBV27	TRBJ2-1	TGTGCCAGCAGTTTAAATTTCCCCGCCAGCTCCTACAATGAGCAGTTCTTC	CASSLNFPASSYNEQFF
14	NA	NA	TRBV11-2	TRBJ2-5	TGTGCCAGCAGCACGACAGTTCCCCAAGAGACCCAGTACTTC	CASSTTVPQETQYF
15	TRBD2	NA	TRBV9	TRBJ2-1	TGTGCCAGCAGCGGCGGGACTAGCGGGTACAATGAGCAGTTCTTC	CASSGGTSGYNEQFF
14	NA	NA	TRBV27	TRBJ2-1	TGTGCCAGCAGGGTCCGTAGCTCCTACAATGAGCAGTTCTTC	CASRVRSSYNEQFF
15	TRBD1	NA	TRBV19	TRBJ1-5	TGTGCCAGTAACCAAGACAGGGGTTCTAATCAGCCCCAGCATTTT	CASNQDRGSNQPQHF
15	NA	NA	TRBV5-1	TRBJ1-4	TGCGCCAGCAGCTCGATCCAGGGGCCATATGAAAAACTGTTTTTT	CASSSIQGPYEKLFF
16	TRBD1	few	TRBV6-1	TRBJ1-3	TGTGCCAGCAGTGAAGTAAGGACAGGGCTCGGAAACACCATATATTTT	CASSEVRTGLGNTIYF
15	NA	NA	TRBV24-1	TRBJ2-1	TGTGCCACATCGGGGGGCACTAGCTCCTACAATGAGCAGTTCTTC	CATSGGTSSYNEQFF
13	NA	NA	TRBV3-1/TRBV3-2	TRBJ2-5	TGTGCCAGCAGCCAAGAACTATCCCGGACCCAGTACTTC	CASSQELSRTQYF
15	TRBD1	NA	TRBV5-6	TRBJ1-4	TGTGCCAGCAGCCGCGGACAGGGGGGTTATGAAAAACTGTTTTTT	CASSRGQGGYEKLFF
15	NA	few	TRBV7-6	TRBJ2-1	TGTGCCAGCAGCTCAACGGGGGGCCTGTACAATGAGCAGTTCTTC	CASSSTGGLYNEQFF
16	TRBD1	NA	TRBV18	TRBJ1-4	TGTGCCAGCTCACCAGGACAGGGGCCAACTAATGAAAAACTGTTTTTT	CASSPGQGPTNEKLFF
12	NA	NA	TRBV7-2	TRBJ2-1	TGTGCCAGCAGCCCCGGGACTCGCGTGACGTTCTTC	CASSPGTRVTFF
13	NA	NA	TRBV11-2	TRBJ2-1	TGTGCCAGCAGCTTAGCAGGCTACAATGAGCAGTTCTTC	CASSLAGYNEQFF
15	TRBD2	NA	TRBV6-5	TRBJ2-2	TGTGCCAGCAGCCGACTAGCGGGGAAACACGGGGAGCTGTTTTTT	CASSRLAGKHGELFF
16	TRBD2	NA	TRBV9	TRBJ2-3	TGTGCCAGCAGCGGATTCGGGGGGGCTAGCACAGATACGCAGTATTTT	CASSGFGGASTDTQYF